The rows below give T cell receptor beta chains drawn from one sample of a study of regulatory T cells in long-lasting Graves disease. A single record per CDR3 protein comes from TCRdb applying MiXCR to the multiplex PCR reads. This table holds 400,000 to 450,000 distinct CDR3 sequences, around 24% found once. The specimen was peripheral blood mononuclear cells (PBMCs), collected when the disease was refractory, from a patient treated with antithyroid drugs. The receptors stem from a female donor with Graves disease. Each CDR3 is given with its conserved first and last residue. Each record gives: CDR3 DNA, CDR3 protein, clone size, J gene, V gene, D gene. D genes are given only for firm matches. Expanded clones get a size class; other rows say once, few or many, or leave the size out.

DNA: TGTGCCAGTACAGAGTATAGCAATCAGCCCCAGCATTTT
CDR3: CASTEYSNQPQHF
size: many
J: TRBJ1-5
V: TRBV28
D: -

DNA: TGTGCCAGCAGCGTCCCCGGGACAGGGGGCCGCCAGCCCCAGCATTTT
CDR3: CASSVPGTGGRQPQHF
size: many
J: TRBJ1-5
V: TRBV2
D: TRBD1

DNA: TGTGCCAGCAGGTCCAAGACTAGCGGGAGAAACGAGCAGTACTTC
CDR3: CASRSKTSGRNEQYF
size: many
J: TRBJ2-7
V: TRBV6-1
D: TRBD2

DNA: TGTGCCAGCAGTCCGGTAACCGGGACTACTTACAATGAGCAGTTCTTC
CDR3: CASSPVTGTTYNEQFF
size: -
J: TRBJ2-1
V: TRBV12-3/TRBV12-4
D: TRBD2

DNA: TGTGCCAGCAGCCCGGCCGGGTCCTACTCTGGAAACACCATATATTTT
CDR3: CASSPAGSYSGNTIYF
size: few
J: TRBJ1-3
V: TRBV7-2
D: -

DNA: TGTGCCAGCAGCTCCCGGGACAGACTTAATTCACCCCTCCACTTT
CDR3: CASSSRDRLNSPLHF
size: -
J: TRBJ1-6
V: TRBV7-9
D: TRBD1

DNA: TGTGCCTGGAACCGGGACAGGGGCCGAAGCGGGGAGCTGTTTTTT
CDR3: CAWNRDRGRSGELFF
size: -
J: TRBJ2-2
V: TRBV30
D: TRBD1

DNA: TGTGCCAGCAGTAAAGGGTTCAGAACCTACGAGCAGTACTTC
CDR3: CASSKGFRTYEQYF
size: few
J: TRBJ2-7
V: TRBV6-2/TRBV6-3
D: -

DNA: TGTGCCAGCTCTCGAGCGGGAGAATACGAGCAGTACTTC
CDR3: CASSRAGEYEQYF
size: many
J: TRBJ2-7
V: TRBV2
D: TRBD2

DNA: TGTGCCTGGAGCATCGGTGTGGCTGGAAACACCATATATTTT
CDR3: CAWSIGVAGNTIYF
size: -
J: TRBJ1-3
V: TRBV30
D: -

DNA: TGCAGTGCAGAGGGACTAGCGGAGGGGGATACGCAGTATTTT
CDR3: CSAEGLAEGDTQYF
size: -
J: TRBJ2-3
V: TRBV20-1
D: TRBD2

DNA: TGTGCCAGCAAGGGAGCGGGAGTCGTCACCGGGGAGCTGTTTTTT
CDR3: CASKGAGVVTGELFF
size: few
J: TRBJ2-2
V: TRBV28
D: TRBD2

DNA: TGTGCCAGCACCGGCGGGACCTCCTACGAGCAGTACTTC
CDR3: CASTGGTSYEQYF
size: many
J: TRBJ2-7
V: TRBV2
D: -

DNA: TGCGCCAGCAGCTTCTTCAACCCAGGGAATCGAGACGAGCAGTACTTC
CDR3: CASSFFNPGNRDEQYF
size: few
J: TRBJ2-7
V: TRBV5-1
D: -

DNA: TGTGCCAGCAGTCCCGGCGCCAATACGCAGTATTTT
CDR3: CASSPGANTQYF
size: -
J: TRBJ2-3
V: TRBV12-3/TRBV12-4
D: -

DNA: TGTGCCACCAGCATAAATCGACTAGAAGAGACCCAGTACTTC
CDR3: CATSINRLEETQYF
size: many
J: TRBJ2-5
V: TRBV15
D: -

DNA: TGTGCCAGCAGCTCCGGGATAACGAGGTGGGAGACCCAGTACTTC
CDR3: CASSSGITRWETQYF
size: -
J: TRBJ2-5
V: TRBV6-2/TRBV6-3
D: -

DNA: TGTGCCAGCAGTTTGGGAGGACTCAATTCACCCCTCCACTTT
CDR3: CASSLGGLNSPLHF
size: many
J: TRBJ1-6
V: TRBV28
D: -

DNA: TGCAGTACGAAAGGACTAGATCTCTACGAGCAGTACTTC
CDR3: CSTKGLDLYEQYF
size: few
J: TRBJ2-7
V: TRBV20-1
D: TRBD2

DNA: TGTGCCAGCAGTTATTCGAAGCGGGAGATCGTCAATGAGCAGTTCTTC
CDR3: CASSYSKREIVNEQFF
size: once
J: TRBJ2-1
V: TRBV6-2/TRBV6-3
D: TRBD2

DNA: TGCAGCCTAAAACAGGGGGACAGCGCTGAAGCTTTCTTT
CDR3: CSLKQGDSAEAFF
size: many
J: TRBJ1-1
V: TRBV29-1
D: TRBD1

DNA: TGTGCCAGCAGCGAAACGTGGGGGGCCGGGGAGACCCAGTACTTC
CDR3: CASSETWGAGETQYF
size: many
J: TRBJ2-5
V: TRBV7-8
D: -

DNA: TGCGCCAGCAGCGCACAGGGAGGAGGCTACACCTTC
CDR3: CASSAQGGGYTF
size: many
J: TRBJ1-2
V: TRBV5-1
D: -

DNA: TGTGCCAGCAGTTCCCCCCTAGGGACAGGGGACTTTTGCGACATTCAGTACTTC
CDR3: CASSSPLGTGDFCDIQYF
size: few
J: TRBJ2-4
V: TRBV27
D: TRBD1

DNA: TGTGCCACCAGTGATTCGGATGGGTCCTACGAGCAGTACTTC
CDR3: CATSDSDGSYEQYF
size: -
J: TRBJ2-7
V: TRBV24-1
D: -

DNA: TGTGCCACCAGCAGCGCCGCGCTAGCGGGAGGGGCCGCTGAGACCCAGTACTTC
CDR3: CATSSAALAGGAAETQYF
size: -
J: TRBJ2-5
V: TRBV15
D: TRBD2

DNA: TGTGCCAGCAGCTTAGAGTGGTCAGCCGGGAACATTCAGTACTTC
CDR3: CASSLEWSAGNIQYF
size: -
J: TRBJ2-4
V: TRBV7-8
D: -

DNA: TGTGCCAGCAGCTTATCCCCCGCGAGCATAGTCGAAAAACTGTTTTTT
CDR3: CASSLSPASIVEKLFF
size: many
J: TRBJ1-4
V: TRBV7-2
D: -

DNA: TGCGCCAGCAGCGGGACAGGGTGGAACACTGAAGCTTTCTTT
CDR3: CASSGTGWNTEAFF
size: -
J: TRBJ1-1
V: TRBV5-1
D: TRBD1

DNA: TGTGCCAGCAGAGCCGACAGGGGCCCTGAAGCTTTCTTT
CDR3: CASRADRGPEAFF
size: few
J: TRBJ1-1
V: TRBV2
D: TRBD1

DNA: TGTGCCAGCAGTTACGTCGGGCACGGCTACACCTTC
CDR3: CASSYVGHGYTF
size: few
J: TRBJ1-2
V: TRBV6-9
D: -

DNA: TGTGCCAGCACGGGGGCGAACACCGGGGAGCTGTTTTTT
CDR3: CASTGANTGELFF
size: many
J: TRBJ2-2
V: TRBV2
D: -

DNA: TGTGCCAGCAGCCCGGGACAGACCCCATCCTACGAGCAGTACTTC
CDR3: CASSPGQTPSYEQYF
size: -
J: TRBJ2-7
V: TRBV7-3
D: TRBD1

DNA: TGTGCCAGCAGCCAATTGGGGAGCAATCAGCCCCAGCATTTT
CDR3: CASSQLGSNQPQHF
size: few
J: TRBJ1-5
V: TRBV3-1
D: -

DNA: TGTGCCAGCAGTGCGCTAGGCGGGCAGGGGCAGGGCTACACCTTC
CDR3: CASSALGGQGQGYTF
size: many
J: TRBJ1-2
V: TRBV28
D: -

DNA: TGTGCCAGCAGCCCCACTAGCGGGAATAACAATGAGCAGTTCTTC
CDR3: CASSPTSGNNNEQFF
size: -
J: TRBJ2-1
V: TRBV12-3/TRBV12-4
D: TRBD2

DNA: TGCGCCAGCAGCTTGGCCGGACAGCTTAACACCGGGGAGCTGTTTTTT
CDR3: CASSLAGQLNTGELFF
size: -
J: TRBJ2-2
V: TRBV5-1
D: -